A selection of T cell receptor beta chains follows, all from one sample in a study of immune evolution from preneoplasia to lung adenocarcinoma. The repertoire was sequenced with immunoSEQ multiplex PCR; TCRdb's copy has only in-frame clones and lacks some. The sample lists fewer than 8,000 clones, 75% to 85% seen once, with 2.9% in the top ten. The sequencing input was FFPE minimally invasive lung adenocarcinoma tissue. The source is a person aged 65-85 years with lung adenocarcinoma. CDR3s include the opening cysteine and the closing phenylalanine or tryptophan. Each record gives: J gene, CDR3 length, V gene, D gene, clone size, CDR3 protein, CDR3 DNA. A D gene is named only where the DNA matches it firmly. Only part of the rows carry a size: once, few, many, or a class if the clone is expanded.

J gene: TRBJ2-7
CDR3 length: 14
V gene: TRBV5-1
D gene: TRBD1
clone size: .
CDR3 protein: CASSLDRGGFEQYF
CDR3 DNA: TGCGCCAGCAGCTTAGACAGGGGGGGGTTCGAGCAGTACTTC

J gene: TRBJ2-3
CDR3 length: 14
V gene: TRBV29-1
D gene: TRBD2
clone size: .
CDR3 protein: CSVEDTSGTDTQYF
CDR3 DNA: TGCAGCGTTGAAGATACTAGCGGCACAGATACGCAGTATTTT

J gene: TRBJ2-5
CDR3 length: 15
V gene: TRBV18
D gene: TRBD2
clone size: .
CDR3 protein: CASSLLAGIQETQYF
CDR3 DNA: TGTGCCAGCTCACTGCTAGCGGGAATCCAAGAGACCCAGTACTTC

J gene: TRBJ2-3
CDR3 length: 12
V gene: TRBV5-1
D gene: .
clone size: .
CDR3 protein: CASSRGSDTQYF
CDR3 DNA: TGCGCCAGCAGTCGAGGGTCAGATACGCAGTATTTT

J gene: TRBJ1-2
CDR3 length: 15
V gene: TRBV9
D gene: .
clone size: .
CDR3 protein: CASSVEDRGRDGYTF
CDR3 DNA: TGTGCCAGCAGCGTAGAAGATCGGGGACGGGATGGCTACACCTTC

J gene: TRBJ1-1
CDR3 length: 15
V gene: TRBV25-1
D gene: .
clone size: .
CDR3 protein: CASSEGMGGYTEAFF
CDR3 DNA: TGTGCCAGCAGTGAAGGAATGGGTGGTTACACTGAAGCTTTCTTT

J gene: TRBJ1-6
CDR3 length: 15
V gene: TRBV6-1
D gene: TRBD1
clone size: .
CDR3 protein: CASRARDSGNSPLHF
CDR3 DNA: TGTGCCAGCAGAGCTCGGGACAGTGGGAATTCACCCCTCCACTTT

J gene: TRBJ1-2
CDR3 length: 13
V gene: TRBV6-5
D gene: .
clone size: .
CDR3 protein: CASSPHGVRGYTF
CDR3 DNA: TGTGCCAGCAGTCCCCACGGGGTGCGGGGCTACACCTTC

J gene: TRBJ1-1
CDR3 length: 15
V gene: TRBV7-3
D gene: .
clone size: .
CDR3 protein: CASSLGIQENTEAFF
CDR3 DNA: TGTGCCAGCAGCTTAGGCATCCAAGAGAACACTGAAGCTTTCTTT

J gene: TRBJ1-1
CDR3 length: 15
V gene: TRBV27
D gene: .
clone size: .
CDR3 protein: CASSSSSGRDTEAFF
CDR3 DNA: TGTGCCAGCAGTTCCTCCTCAGGGAGGGACACTGAAGCTTTCTTT

J gene: TRBJ2-2
CDR3 length: 16
V gene: TRBV5-6
D gene: TRBD2
clone size: .
CDR3 protein: CASSSTGTSRSVELFF
CDR3 DNA: TGTGCCAGCAGCTCTACCGGGACTAGCAGGTCCGTGGAGCTGTTTTTT

J gene: TRBJ2-1
CDR3 length: 16
V gene: TRBV11-3
D gene: TRBD1
clone size: .
CDR3 protein: CASSPRQGDSYNEQFF
CDR3 DNA: TGTGCCAGCAGCCCCCGACAGGGAGACTCCTACAATGAGCAGTTCTTC

J gene: TRBJ1-4
CDR3 length: 14
V gene: TRBV5-4
D gene: TRBD1
clone size: .
CDR3 protein: CASSQTGQYEKLFF
CDR3 DNA: TGTGCCAGCAGCCAGACAGGGCAGTATGAAAAACTGTTTTTT

J gene: TRBJ2-5
CDR3 length: 15
V gene: TRBV7-8
D gene: .
clone size: .
CDR3 protein: CASRRLGGPQETQYF
CDR3 DNA: TGTGCCAGCAGGAGACTTGGCGGACCCCAAGAGACCCAGTACTTC

J gene: TRBJ2-3
CDR3 length: 16
V gene: TRBV11-2
D gene: TRBD2
clone size: .
CDR3 protein: CASSARLAGGTDTQYF
CDR3 DNA: TGTGCCAGCAGCGCCAGACTAGCGGGGGGCACAGATACGCAGTATTTT

J gene: TRBJ2-5
CDR3 length: 14
V gene: TRBV9
D gene: .
clone size: .
CDR3 protein: CASSTDRELETQYF
CDR3 DNA: TGTGCCAGCAGCACGGACCGGGAGCTAGAGACCCAGTACTTC

J gene: TRBJ2-5
CDR3 length: 17
V gene: TRBV7-9
D gene: TRBD2
clone size: .
CDR3 protein: CASSLQAGGRRWETQYF
CDR3 DNA: TGTGCCAGCAGCTTGCAGGCGGGGGGCCGTCGGTGGGAGACCCAGTACTTC

J gene: TRBJ2-7
CDR3 length: 15
V gene: TRBV7-9
D gene: .
clone size: .
CDR3 protein: CASSSKPGRVYEQYF
CDR3 DNA: TGTGCCAGCAGCTCCAAACCCGGACGGGTCTACGAGCAGTACTTC

J gene: TRBJ2-2
CDR3 length: 17
V gene: TRBV19
D gene: TRBD2
clone size: few
CDR3 protein: CASSPRGLALQTGELFF
CDR3 DNA: TGTGCCAGTAGTCCCAGGGGACTAGCGCTCCAGACCGGGGAGCTGTTTTTT

J gene: TRBJ2-3
CDR3 length: 11
V gene: TRBV10-3
D gene: .
clone size: once
CDR3 protein: CAISSTDTQYF
CDR3 DNA: TGTGCCATCAGTAGTACCGATACGCAGTATTTT

J gene: TRBJ2-6
CDR3 length: 17
V gene: TRBV4-2
D gene: .
clone size: .
CDR3 protein: CASSPRSILSGANVLTF
CDR3 DNA: TGTGCCAGCAGCCCCCGATCCATTCTCTCTGGGGCCAACGTCCTGACTTTC

J gene: TRBJ1-2
CDR3 length: 11
V gene: TRBV20-1
D gene: .
clone size: .
CDR3 protein: CSARIGNGYTF
CDR3 DNA: TGCAGTGCTAGGATCGGGAATGGCTACACCTTC

J gene: TRBJ1-6
CDR3 length: 14
V gene: TRBV2
D gene: .
clone size: .
CDR3 protein: CASSARQVESPLHF
CDR3 DNA: TGTGCCAGCAGTGCTCGACAGGTAGAGTCACCCCTCCACTTT

J gene: TRBJ1-2
CDR3 length: 12
V gene: TRBV30
D gene: .
clone size: .
CDR3 protein: CAWSRGLYGYTF
CDR3 DNA: TGTGCCTGGAGCCGGGGCCTCTATGGCTACACCTTC

J gene: TRBJ2-3
CDR3 length: 14
V gene: TRBV7-3
D gene: .
clone size: .
CDR3 protein: CASSPSTSTDTQYF
CDR3 DNA: TGTGCCAGCAGCCCCTCGACAAGCACAGATACGCAGTATTTT

J gene: TRBJ1-1
CDR3 length: 17
V gene: TRBV19
D gene: .
clone size: .
CDR3 protein: CASTPTGTRGMNTEAFF
CDR3 DNA: TGTGCCAGTACCCCAACGGGGACCCGCGGGATGAACACTGAAGCTTTCTTT

J gene: TRBJ1-1
CDR3 length: 13
V gene: TRBV6-1
D gene: TRBD1
clone size: once
CDR3 protein: CASSASGGAEAFF
CDR3 DNA: TGTGCCAGCAGTGCCTCAGGGGGGGCTGAAGCTTTCTTT

J gene: TRBJ2-7
CDR3 length: 15
V gene: TRBV7-7
D gene: .
clone size: .
CDR3 protein: CASSTGPPRSHEQYF
CDR3 DNA: TGTGCTAGCAGCACAGGTCCCCCGAGGAGCCACGAGCAGTACTTC